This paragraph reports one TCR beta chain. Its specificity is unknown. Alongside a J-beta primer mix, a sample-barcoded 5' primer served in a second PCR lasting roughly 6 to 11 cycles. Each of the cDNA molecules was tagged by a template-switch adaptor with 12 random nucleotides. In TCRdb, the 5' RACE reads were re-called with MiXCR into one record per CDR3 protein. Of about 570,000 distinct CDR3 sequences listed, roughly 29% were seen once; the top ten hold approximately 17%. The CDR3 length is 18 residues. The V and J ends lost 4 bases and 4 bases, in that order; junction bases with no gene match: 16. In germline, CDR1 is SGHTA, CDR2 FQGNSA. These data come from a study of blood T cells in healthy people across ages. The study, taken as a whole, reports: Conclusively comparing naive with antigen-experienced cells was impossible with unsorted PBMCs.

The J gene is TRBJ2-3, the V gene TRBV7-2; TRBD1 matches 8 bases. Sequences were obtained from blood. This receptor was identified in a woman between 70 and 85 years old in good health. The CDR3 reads CASSSAGPRGRWADTQYF. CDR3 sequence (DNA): TGTGCCAGCAGCTCAGCCGGCCCCAGGGGGCGCTGGGCAGATACGCAGTATTTT.